This T cell receptor (beta chain) was sequenced during a study of cytomegalovirus exposure and HLA in healthy donors. Points from the study as a whole: Reported findings show TCR beta sequences accurately forecast HLA-A and HLA-B alleles in most subjects. Analysis performed later found under 20,000 TCR beta sequences associated with HLA alleles at 0.05 false discovery rate. CMV serostatus stood as the only immune exposure information on hand.

13 Jbeta primers and 60 Vbeta primers were used for the PCR. Profiled with immunoSEQ multiplex PCR; TCRdb holds only in-frame clones, not every one. This listing includes about 160,000 clones. Though nominally healthy at sampling, donors likely had unrecorded immune exposures. Remarks on this clone: Its antigen is not known.

After removal of 7 bases from V and 1 base from J, the junction contained 9 bases not matched to a gene. This CDR3 contains 15 residues. From germline, CDR1 is SEHNR and CDR2 FQNEAQ (reference sequence). Material: PBMCs. The receptor was derived from a man aged 25-45 years in good health and CMV-seronegative. J is TRBJ2-5 and V is TRBV7-9; TRBD2 aligns across 7 bases. The chain's CDR3 is CASTAPASGQETQYF. CDR3 nucleotide sequence: TGTGCCAGCACAGCCCCTGCTAGCGGCCAAGAGACCCAGTACTTC.